This T cell receptor beta chain emerged from a study of identifying expanded T cells in peripheral blood. Study-wide results and limits: Differentially abundant clones: about 1.2 between replicates, about 17 at two to three weeks, less than 20 at four. Roughly two-week clone count variance significantly increased as total template count grew.

Assay: immunoSEQ multiplex PCR; the TCRdb copy retains only in-frame clones and omits some. The table lists 100,000 to 150,000 clones, 70% to 90% of them singletons, with around 8.2% in the top ten. Looked up from germline, CDR1 is MDHEN and CDR2 is SYDVKM. With V trimmed by 5 bases and J by 8 bases, 12 bases remained unmatched. This CDR3 has 15 residues. Healthy donors had no documented immune events, such as infections, while sampled. With regard to this clone: The antigen is undetermined.

Sequencing used blood. This chain joins TRBV28 and TRBJ1-3, with TRBD1 matching 7 bases. The receptor's source is a person aged 18 to 75 in good health. CDR3 residues: CASSPHPRGRDTIYF. CDR3 nucleotides: TGTGCCAGCAGTCCCCACCCCAGGGGGAGAGACACCATATATTTT.